Below, 24 T cell receptor beta chains from the same sample are listed, as sequenced in a study of cytomegalovirus exposure and HLA in healthy donors. Primers for the PCR totalled 60 Vbeta and 13 Jbeta. The protocol was immunoSEQ multiplex PCR, while the TCRdb copy is restricted to in-frame clones and leaves out a portion. Altogether about 180,000 clones are present, about four fifths being singletons, with the ten largest covering roughly 5%. The sample comprised PBMCs. These receptors all stem from a woman under 30 in good health and CMV-seropositive.

The chain links TRBV7-2 to TRBJ2-5, with 8 nucleotides matching TRBD2. The junction had 17 bases not matched to a gene; V was cut back by 3 bases and J by 5 bases. The germline V gene encodes CDR1 SGHTA and CDR2 FQGNSA. This CDR3 is 18 amino acids long. This chain's CDR3 is CASSFPKSGGHRWETQYF. The CDR3 DNA reads as TGTGCCAGCAGCTTCCCTAAGTCGGGGGGGCACAGGTGGGAGACCCAGTACTTC.

V and J are TRBV7-9 and TRBJ1-1; D gene ambiguous. Germline V CDR1 and CDR2: SEHNR, FQNEAQ (reference sequence). The V end lost 5 bases, the J end lost 5 bases, and 12 bases lay between the germline ends. The CDR3 covers 13 residues. CDR3 protein: CASSRGYGTEAFF. As DNA, the CDR3 is TGTGCCAGCAGCCGAGGGTATGGGACTGAAGCTTTCTTT.

V usage is TRBV25-1 and J usage is TRBJ1-2, with 7 bases aligning to TRBD1. Unmatched junction bases numbered 8, after V lost 4 bases and J lost 0 bases. Germline values: CDR1 MGHDK, CDR2 SYGVNS. The CDR3 covers 16 residues. The CDR3 reads CASSARQGPSNYGYTF. The CDR3 coding sequence is TGTGCCAGCAGTGCCCGACAGGGCCCTTCTAACTATGGCTACACCTTC.

The chain carries TRBV5-4 and TRBJ2-7; TRBD1 matches 8 bases. Germline values: CDR1 SGHNT, CDR2 YYREEE (reference sequence). The V segment lost 2 bases and the J segment 6 bases; nucleotides outside the gene matches: 7. The CDR3 totals 14 residues. CDR3 in DNA: TGTGCCAGCAGCTTACCGGGACAGGTGCTCGAGCAGTACTTC. It yields the protein CASSLPGQVLEQYF. The full variable domain, rest sourced from reference TRBV5-4 and TRBJ2-7, is ETGVTQSPTHLIKTRGQQVTLRCSSQSGHNTVSWYQQALGQGPQFIFQYYREEENGRGNFPPRFSGLQFPNYSSELNVNALELDDSALYLCASSLPGQVLEQYFGPGTRLTVT.

J is TRBJ1-6 and V is TRBV5-6; 9 bases agree with TRBD1. The CDR3 totals 14 residues. The V segment lost 4 bases and the J segment 9 bases; nucleotides outside the gene matches: 5. Germline CDR1 and CDR2: SGHDT and YYEEEE. The CDR3 sequence is CASSVTGGGSPLHF. CDR3 DNA: TGTGCCAGCAGCGTCACAGGGGGCGGTTCACCCCTCCACTTT.

This clone was detected once. This chain joins TRBV28 and TRBJ1-5; 7 positions agree with TRBD1. This CDR3 has 14 amino acids. The V gene's germline CDR1 is MDHEN and CDR2 SYDVKM. V was clipped by 7 bases and J by 7 bases; unmatched bases: 10. The CDR3 region has the DNA TGTGCCAGCACCGTTCCGACAGGGCAACAGCCCCAGCATTTT. The encoded protein is CASTVPTGQQPQHF.

The chain carries TRBV7-6 and TRBJ1-1; D is perhaps TRBD1 (5 bases). There are 14 residues in the CDR3. Germline V lookup: CDR1 SGHVS, CDR2 FNYEAQ. Deletions cut 1 base from V and 4 bases from J, with 10 bases between. CDR3 protein: CASSLGGSGTEAFF. The CDR3 bases are TGTGCCAGCAGCTTAGGGGGCTCGGGCACTGAAGCTTTCTTT.

V and J are TRBV11-2 and TRBJ2-5; 8 nucleotides agree with TRBD2. Germline loops: CDR1 SGHAT, CDR2 FQNNGV. The V segment lost 5 bases and the J segment 0 bases; nucleotides outside the gene matches: 8. CDR3 length: 16 amino acids. CDR3: CASSPRSGGYQETQYF. Written as DNA, the CDR3 is TGTGCCAGCAGCCCCAGGAGCGGGGGCTACCAAGAGACCCAGTACTTC.

The chain employs TRBV10-3 and TRBJ1-2, with D possibly TRBD1 on 6 matching bases. CDR1 is ENHRY and CDR2 is SYGVKD in the germline V gene. The CDR3 sequence is 14 residues long. V lost 0 bases, J lost 8 bases, and 13 bases lay in between. This CDR3 reads CAISESQVRGGYTF. For the CDR3, the DNA is TGTGCCATCAGTGAGTCGCAGGTCAGGGGCGGCTACACCTTC.

In this sample, this clone turned up a few times. The chain combines TRBV7-9 with TRBJ2-7; the D is unclear. The CDR3 runs 14 residues. The V gene lost 1 base and the J gene lost 7 bases, with 14 bases spanning the gap. Germline CDR1 is SEHNR and CDR2 is FQNEAQ (reference sequence). CDR3 nucleotide sequence: TGTGCCAGCAGCTTAGTTCCCTCCGTAATTGAGCAGTACTTC. It is translated as CASSLVPSVIEQYF. Drawing the rest from reference TRBV7-9 and TRBJ2-7, the complete variable domain is DTGVSQNPRHKITKRGQNVTFRCDPISEHNRLYWYRQTLGQGPEFLTYFQNEAQLEKSRLLSDRFSAERPKGSFSTLEIQRTEQGDSAMYLCASSLVPSVIEQYFGPGTRLTVT.

The V gene is TRBV13, the J gene TRBJ2-3, with 10 bases fitting TRBD2. The CDR3 has 14 residues. Per the germline V gene, CDR1 is PRHDT and CDR2 is FYEKMQ (reference sequence). Unmatched junction bases numbered 1, after V lost 3 bases and J lost 4 bases. The CDR3: CASSFSGGSDTQYF. The CDR3 nucleotides are TGTGCCAGCAGCTTTAGCGGGGGGTCAGATACGCAGTATTTT.

CDR3 region: CASSLDQGGRTEAFF. CDR3 nucleotides: TGTGCCAGCAGTCTAGATCAGGGAGGGCGCACTGAAGCTTTCTTT. The genes are TRBV27 and TRBJ1-1, with a tentative D call TRBD1 (5 bases). The CDR3 loop spans 15 amino acids. With 5 bases removed from V and 4 bases from J, the gap between germline ends came to 17 bases. CDR1 MNHEY and CDR2 SMNVEV come from the germline V gene (reference sequence).

This clone was observed a few times. The chain uses TRBV2 and TRBJ1-5; D gene uncertain. The CDR3 has 14 amino acids. V was clipped by 4 bases and J by 6 bases, with 13 bases between them. CDR1 SNHLY and CDR2 FYNNEI come from the germline V gene. CDR3 bases: TGTGCCAGCAGTGGAAGCCTCCCAGGTCAGCCCCAGCATTTT. It specifies CASSGSLPGQPQHF.

The chain joins TRBV4-2 to TRBJ2-3, with TRBD2 matching 10 bases. Germline CDR1 is LGHNA and CDR2 is YNFKEQ. This CDR3 has 22 amino acids. The junction had 18 bases not matched to a gene; V was cut back by 0 bases and J by 0 bases. The CDR3 bases are TGTGCCAGCAGCCAAGATCGTCTAGCGGGGGACCTACAAAGCATTAGCACAGATACGCAGTATTTT. It codes for CASSQDRLAGDLQSISTDTQYF.

The rearrangement links TRBV10-3 to TRBJ1-2; D uncertain. V was clipped by 3 bases and J by 4 bases, with 6 bases between them. From germline, CDR1 is ENHRY and CDR2 SYGVKD. This CDR3 has 12 amino acids. In nucleotides, the CDR3 is TGTGCCATCAGTGAAGGGAGCTATGGCTACACCTTC. Translated, it gives CAISEGSYGYTF.

The rearrangement links TRBV5-1 to TRBJ2-7; 10 bases are shared with TRBD1. CDR1 is SGHRS and CDR2 is YFSETQ in the germline V gene. The CDR3 contains 14 residues. The junction had 8 bases not matched to a gene; V was cut back by 4 bases and J by 7 bases. The CDR3 nucleotides are TGCGCCAGCAGCCCCGGACAGGGGGTGGGGGAGCAGTACTTC. This encodes CASSPGQGVGEQYF.

The gene calls are TRBV4-1 and TRBJ1-1; 7 bases map to TRBD1. The V gene end was trimmed by 2 bases and the J gene end by 11 bases; junction bases not matched to a gene: 8. This CDR3 is 13 amino acids long. CDR1 and CDR2 (germline): MGHRA, YSYEKL. Here the CDR3 reads CASSQRTGLEAFF. In DNA form, the CDR3 reads TGCGCCAGCAGCCAACGGACAGGACTCGAGGCTTTCTTT.

V and J are TRBV6-6 and TRBJ1-1; D may be TRBD1 (5 bases). Germline CDR1 is MNHNY and CDR2 is SVGAGI (reference sequence). CDR3 length equals 14 residues. Trimming took off 5 bases at V and 5 bases at J, with 15 bases between the two ends. The CDR3 bases are TGTGCCAGCAGTCCGGTGGGAGGGGATACTGAAGCTTTCTTT. It encodes CASSPVGGDTEAFF.

CDR3 in DNA: TGTGCCAGCAGTTTTGGAGCGGCCAGCTCCTACAATGAGCAGTTCTTC. Translated, it gives CASSFGAASSYNEQFF. The V and J genes are TRBV6-6 and TRBJ2-1; maybe TRBD2 (5 bases). Germline V gene lookup returns CDR1 MNHNY and CDR2 SVGAGI (reference sequence). With 4 bases removed from V and 0 bases from J, the gap between germline ends came to 13 bases. This CDR3 comprises 16 residues.

The CDR3 nucleotides read TGTGCCAGCAGCTTGAGGGGCGGTCGGACTGAAGCTTTCTTT. Its protein is CASSLRGGRTEAFF. The chain carries TRBV5-8 and TRBJ1-1, with a possible D match to TRBD1 (5 bases). This CDR3 has 14 residues. The germline V gene has CDR1 SGHTS and CDR2 YDEGEE. The V gene lost 1 base and the J gene lost 5 bases, with 12 bases spanning the gap. The complete variable domain, with remaining parts taken from reference TRBV5-8 and TRBJ1-1, reads EAGVTQSPTHLIKTRGQQATLRCSPISGHTSVYWYQQALGLGLQFLLWYDEGEERNRGNFPPRFSGRQFPNYSSELNVNALELEDSALYLCASSLRGGRTEAFFGQGTRLTVV.

This clone was seen a handful of times. The V gene is TRBV4-2, the J gene TRBJ1-2, with 7 nucleotides matching TRBD1. With V trimmed by 3 bases and J by 4 bases, 5 bases remained unmatched. The germline V gene has CDR1 LGHNA and CDR2 YNFKEQ. The CDR3 runs to 14 residues. CDR3 in amino acids: CASSQEDRLYGYTF. The CDR3 DNA sequence: TGTGCCAGCAGCCAGGAGGACAGGCTCTATGGCTACACCTTC.

This chain joins TRBV4-3 and TRBJ2-3; the D is unclear. The CDR3 sequence is 15 residues long. The germline V gene encodes CDR1 LGHNA and CDR2 YSLEER. The V end lost 1 base, the J end lost 5 bases, and 13 bases lay between the germline ends. The CDR3, as DNA: TGCGCCAGCAGCCAAGGCCAGGCGCGCGTAGATACGCAGTATTTT. Translating it yields CASSQGQARVDTQYF.

The chain has TRBV7-2 and TRBJ2-7; D is undetermined. The V gene lost 1 base and the J gene lost 0 bases, with 10 bases spanning the gap. The CDR3 is 15 amino acids. Germline lookup yields CDR1 SGHTA and CDR2 FQGNSA. The CDR3 loop reads CASSLDAGTSYEQYF. In DNA form, the CDR3 reads TGTGCCAGCAGCTTAGACGCAGGCACCTCCTACGAGCAGTACTTC.

This chain links TRBV19 with TRBJ1-5; perhaps TRBD1 as D (5 bases). The germline gives CDR1 LNHDA, CDR2 SQIVND (reference sequence). V was trimmed by 1 base and J by 4 bases, leaving 8 bases between them. The CDR3 consists of 14 residues. The CDR3 loop reads CASSIAQGNQPQHF. DNA for the CDR3: TGTGCCAGTAGTATAGCTCAGGGAAATCAGCCCCAGCATTTT. Variable domain in full (rest from reference TRBV19 and TRBJ1-5): DGGITQSPKYLFRKEGQNVTLSCEQNLNHDAMYWYRQDPGQGLRLIYYSQIVNDFQKGDIAEGYSVSREKKESFPLTVTSAQKNPTAFYLCASSIAQGNQPQHFGDGTRLSIL.